What follows are 22 T cell receptor beta chains derived from one specimen sequenced in a study of shared clonotypes between healthy human individuals. Only CD45RO-negative cells positively selected for CCR7 counted as naive CD8 cells, so terminally differentiated effector memory CD45RA+ cells were excluded. Clones were sequenced by immunoSEQ multiplex PCR, and TCRdb holds only the in-frame ones, with some missing. The sample holds about 2.1 million clones, around 95% seen once. Sequencing was done on a sample of naive CD8+ T cells from PBMCs. These TCRs come from a man younger than 35 in good health. Some clones in this sample may be carry-over from other donors' samples.

The CDR3 DNA sequence: TGCGCCACTTTTAGTGAGTCCTACAATGAGCAGTTCTTC. The encoded protein is CATFSESYNEQFF. This sequence joins TRBV5-1 and TRBJ2-1; D uncertain. The CDR3 sequence is 13 residues long. Germline V gene sequence: CDR1 SGHRS, CDR2 YFSETQ. V was clipped by 9 bases and J by 1 base, with 11 bases between them.

The V call is TRBV19, the J call TRBJ2-1; D remains ambiguous. Deletions cut 5 bases from V and 10 bases from J, with 12 bases between. Germline V gene sequence: CDR1 LNHDA, CDR2 SQIVND (reference sequence). The CDR3 contains 12 residues. In DNA form, the CDR3 reads TGTGCCAGTAGTCTCTTTAGGGAAGAGCAGTTCTTC. This codes for CASSLFREEQFF.

This clone was seen only once. Germline and junction disagree at one end, which may indicate a read error. The J gene is TRBJ1-1, the V gene TRBV9; D is perhaps TRBD1 (5 bases). The germline gives CDR1 SGDLS, CDR2 YYNGEE. This CDR3 comprises 15 residues. The CDR3 region is CASSAGLGRNPEAFF. The DNA of the CDR3 is TGTGCCAGCAGCGCCGGACTGGGACGGAACCCTGAAGCTTTCTTT.

The chain's CDR3 is CASSDDRHLSTDTQYF. CDR3 coding DNA: TGTGCCAGCAGCGATGACAGACACCTTAGCACAGATACGCAGTATTTT. This chain uses TRBV9 with TRBJ2-3, with a weak D call TRBD1 (5 bases). This CDR3 is 16 amino acids long. Germline V lookup: CDR1 SGDLS, CDR2 YYNGEE. V lost 3 bases, J lost 0 bases, and 14 bases lay in between.

The chain employs TRBV7-6 and TRBJ1-3; TRBD1 agrees at 9 bases. The J segment lost 4 bases and the V segment lost 1 base, leaving 8 bases of the junction unmatched. CDR1 is SGHVS, CDR2 FNYEAQ, per germline. The CDR3 is made up of 17 amino acids. The CDR3 loop reads CASSLGAGTGWGNTIYF. The CDR3, as DNA: TGTGCCAGCAGCTTAGGCGCCGGGACAGGGTGGGGAAACACCATATATTTT.

This clone occurred once. The chain is built from TRBV13 and TRBJ2-7; maybe TRBD2 (7 bases). Trimming took off 6 bases at V and 0 bases at J, with 15 bases between the two ends. CDR1 and CDR2 (germline): PRHDT, FYEKMQ (reference sequence). The CDR3 totals 15 residues. DNA of the CDR3: TGTGCCAGCAGTCCCGGGGGCGGGAGCTCCTACGAGCAGTACTTC. This sequence encodes CASSPGGGSSYEQYF.

The rearrangement uses TRBV6-6 and TRBJ1-1; D is perhaps TRBD1 (6 bases). The germline V gene has CDR1 MNHNY and CDR2 SVGAGI (reference sequence). The V end lost 6 bases, the J end lost 1 base, and 15 bases lay between the germline ends. The CDR3 extends over 15 amino acids. The CDR3, as DNA: TGTGCCAGCAGACTATCCCTACAGGGGAACACTGAAGCTTTCTTT. Residues: CASRLSLQGNTEAFF.

The chain combines TRBV15 with TRBJ2-1; 9 nucleotides agree with TRBD2. The CDR3 loop spans 13 amino acids. J lost 8 bases, V lost 5 bases, and 4 bases had no gene match. Germline V gives CDR1 LNHNV, CDR2 YYDKDF (reference sequence). The CDR3 DNA reads TGTGCCACCAGCGAGCGGGAGGTGGATGAGCAGTTCTTC. The encoded protein is CATSEREVDEQFF.

The chain is built from TRBV18 and TRBJ2-3; D might be TRBD2 (5 bases). The germline V and J ends were trimmed by 4 bases and 2 bases, with 19 bases remaining between them. Germline lookup yields CDR1 KGHSH and CDR2 LQKENI. CDR3 length: 17 amino acids. The CDR3 loop reads CASSLGIAGGLTDTQYF. In DNA form, the CDR3 reads TGTGCCAGCTCACTAGGTATTGCTGGCGGACTCACAGATACGCAGTATTTT.

The chain links TRBV21-1 to TRBJ1-5. TRBV21-1 is deemed a pseudogene. This CDR3 contains 16 residues. CDR3 DNA: TGTGCCAACCAGGGAGACGGACGGAATAACAATCAGCCCCAGCATTTT. Translation: CANQGDGRNNNQPQHF.

The chain combines TRBV7-9 with TRBJ2-7, with D maybe TRBD1 (6 bases). Germline assignment: CDR1 SEHNR and CDR2 FQNEAQ (reference sequence). V was trimmed by 5 bases and J by 3 bases, leaving 20 bases between them. The CDR3 length is 16 residues. This CDR3 reads CASSALTVGAGYEQYF. DNA of the CDR3: TGTGCCAGCAGCGCCCTGACAGTGGGGGCAGGCTACGAGCAGTACTTC. Supplemented by reference TRBV7-9 and TRBJ2-7, the full variable domain reads DTGVSQNPRHKITKRGQNVTFRCDPISEHNRLYWYRQTLGQGPEFLTYFQNEAQLEKSRLLSDRFSAERPKGSFSTLEIQRTEQGDSAMYLCASSALTVGAGYEQYFGPGTRLTVT.

V gene TRBV4-1 combines with J gene TRBJ2-7, with 9 bases matching TRBD1. CDR3 length equals 15 residues. Trimming at V came to 0 bases and at J to 3 bases, leaving 3 bases not matched to a gene. The germline V gene encodes CDR1 MGHRA and CDR2 YSYEKL. The DNA of the CDR3 is TGCGCCAGCAGCCAAGAAGGACAGGGGATCTACGAGCAGTACTTC. The encoded protein is CASSQEGQGIYEQYF.

This clone was counted between two and nine times. As DNA, the CDR3 is TGTGCCAGTCAGGGGGCAGGTGCCGGGGAGCTGTTTTTT. Its translation: CASQGAGAGELFF. The gene calls are TRBV19 and TRBJ2-2, with 8 bases aligning to TRBD1. Germline V gene lookup returns CDR1 LNHDA and CDR2 SQIVND (reference sequence). With 8 bases clipped from V and 6 bases from J, the junction kept 5 bases outside the gene matches. This CDR3 contains 13 residues. Full variable domain (rest looked up from reference TRBV19 and TRBJ2-2): DGGITQSPKYLFRKEGQNVTLSCEQNLNHDAMYWYRQDPGQGLRLIYYSQIVNDFQKGDIAEGYSVSREKKESFPLTVTSAQKNPTAFYLCASQGAGAGELFFGEGSRLTVL.

The table lists this clone with a count of one. This chain's CDR3 is CASSQDLLAGEQFF. Here the CDR3 DNA reads TGCGCCAGCAGCCAAGATCTACTAGCGGGAGAGCAGTTCTTC. The chain combines TRBV4-3 with TRBJ2-1; 10 nucleotides match TRBD2. CDR3 length: 14 amino acids. CDR1 and CDR2 (germline): LGHNA, YSLEER. V lost 0 bases and J lost 10; bases outside the gene matches: 3.

This clone was counted between two and nine times. J is TRBJ1-2 and V is TRBV9; D might be TRBD1 (5 bases). Trimming removed 0 bases at V and 7 bases at J, with 13 bases between. CDR3 length equals 14 residues. Germline V lookup: CDR1 SGDLS, CDR2 YYNGEE. CDR3 sequence reads: CASSVALGPPGYTF. The CDR3 nucleotides read TGTGCCAGCAGCGTAGCTTTGGGACCGCCTGGCTACACCTTC.

The chain carries TRBV7-6 and TRBJ1-1, with 7 positions matching TRBD1. Germline V gene data show CDR1 as SGHVS and CDR2 as FNYEAQ. The V and J ends lost 6 bases and 1 base, in that order; junction bases with no gene match: 11. This CDR3 has 16 amino acids. The CDR3 region is CASSPGTPGGNTEAFF. DNA for the CDR3: TGTGCCAGCAGTCCCGGGACCCCAGGGGGGAACACTGAAGCTTTCTTT.

The J gene is TRBJ2-3, the V gene TRBV6-1; the match to TRBD2 covers 7 bases. The CDR3 loop spans 17 amino acids. The J segment lost 2 bases and the V segment lost 3 bases, leaving 11 bases of the junction unmatched. CDR1 is MNHNS, CDR2 SASEGT, per germline. DNA of the CDR3: TGTGCCAGCAGTGATTGGGCGGGAGCACTCTTCACAGATACGCAGTATTTT. Translating gives CASSDWAGALFTDTQYF.

In DNA, the CDR3 is TGTGCCAGCAGCTTGGCCGTGGGATTTCGGGTAACAGATACGCAGTATTTT. Translated, it gives CASSLAVGFRVTDTQYF. The V gene is TRBV5-6, the J gene TRBJ2-3; no firm D call. CDR3 size: 17 residues. V lost 0 bases and J lost 3, with 17 bases in between. Germline loops: CDR1 SGHDT, CDR2 YYEEEE.

The gene calls are TRBV19 and TRBJ2-7, with D possibly TRBD1 on 6 matching bases. The CDR3 covers 14 residues. The V end was cut by 3 bases, the J end by 0 bases, with 9 bases between. The germline gives CDR1 LNHDA, CDR2 SQIVND (reference sequence). This CDR3 reads CASSIRGISYEQYF. In nucleotides, the CDR3 is TGTGCCAGTAGTATTAGGGGGATCTCCTACGAGCAGTACTTC.

This chain links TRBV28 with TRBJ2-2; TRBD2 might be the D (5 bases). Germline values: CDR1 MDHEN, CDR2 SYDVKM. V lost 2 bases, J lost 1 base, and 11 bases lay in between. This CDR3 region has 16 residues. CDR3 protein: CASSLAGRGNTGELFF. CDR3 sequence (DNA): TGTGCCAGCAGTTTAGCAGGACGGGGGAACACCGGGGAGCTGTTTTTT. Complete variable domain (other parts from reference TRBV28 and TRBJ2-2): DVKVTQSSRYLVKRTGEKVFLECVQDMDHENMFWYRQDPGLGLRLIYFSYDVKMKEKGDIPEGYSVSREKKERFSLILESASTNQTSMYLCASSLAGRGNTGELFFGEGSRLTVL.

This clone has just one count. This sequence joins TRBV25-1 and TRBJ2-1; D ambiguous. Germline V gene lookup returns CDR1 MGHDK and CDR2 SYGVNS. Trimming left V 4 bases short and J 5 bases short, with 12 bases between. CDR3 length: 14 amino acids. The chain's CDR3 is CASSASGLNNEQFF. Written as DNA, the CDR3 is TGTGCCAGCAGTGCTTCTGGGCTCAACAATGAGCAGTTCTTC.

The rearrangement joins TRBV28 to TRBJ2-3; the match to TRBD2 covers 8 bases. Germline V gene data show CDR1 as MDHEN and CDR2 as SYDVKM. This CDR3 is 16 amino acids long. The V and J ends lost 3 bases and 4 bases, in that order; junction bases with no gene match: 9. The CDR3, as DNA: TGTGCCAGCAGTTTCCGAGAAGCGGGAGCTTCAGATACGCAGTATTTT. Its protein is CASSFREAGASDTQYF.